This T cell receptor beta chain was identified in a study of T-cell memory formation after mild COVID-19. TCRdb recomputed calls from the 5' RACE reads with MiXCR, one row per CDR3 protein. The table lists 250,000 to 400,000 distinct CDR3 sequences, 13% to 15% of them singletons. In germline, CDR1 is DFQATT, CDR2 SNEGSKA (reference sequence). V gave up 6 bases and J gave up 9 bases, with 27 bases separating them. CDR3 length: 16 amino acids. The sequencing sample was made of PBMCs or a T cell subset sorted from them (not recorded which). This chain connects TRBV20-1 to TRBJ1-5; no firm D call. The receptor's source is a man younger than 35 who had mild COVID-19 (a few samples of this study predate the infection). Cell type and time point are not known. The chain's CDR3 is CSAYRPALKSDRPQHF. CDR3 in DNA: TGCAGTGCCTACCGCCCAGCCCTTAAGTCCGATCGGCCCCAGCATTTT.